This T cell receptor beta chain comes out of a study of human thymus T cells. Findings and limits, study-wide: Unrelated individuals had highly overlapping thymic repertoires, as reported in related research. Thymic and blood repertoires showed apparently biased V and J gene usage.

Using immunoSEQ multiplex PCR, the repertoire was profiled, and TCRdb retains in-frame clones only, with some absent. The sample lists tens of thousands of clones, approximately 95% occurring once. This clone appeared once. Its specificity is not known. Resections removed during corrective heart surgery provided the thymus tissue used. Serving as donors were healthy Finnish infants, each of whom was having open corrective surgery for congenital heart defects. CDR3 length: 17 amino acids. V was clipped by 1 base and J by 0 bases, with 16 bases between them. CDR1 is SGHAT and CDR2 is FQNNGV in the germline V gene.

The sequence was collected from a girl under two years old with a congenital heart defect but otherwise immunologically healthy. Sequencing was done on a sample of thymus tissue. The chain links TRBV11-2 to TRBJ2-7; D possibly uses TRBD1 or TRBD2 (5 bases each). This chain's CDR3 is CASSLGDGETSSYEQYF. Written as DNA, the CDR3 is TGTGCCAGCAGCTTAGGGGACGGAGAGACTTCCTCCTACGAGCAGTACTTC.